The clone carrying this TCR beta chain has only one observation. These data originate in a study of glioma-infiltrating T cells after dendritic cell vaccination. CDR1 is GTSNPN and CDR2 is SVGIG in the germline V gene (reference sequence). This CDR3 comprises 14 residues. V was clipped by 5 bases and J by 3 bases; unmatched bases: 6. The table came from immunoSEQ multiplex PCR; TCRdb's copy has only in-frame clones and leaves some out. The table includes 50,000 to 65,000 clones, over 75% detected once. The time point denotes: after dendritic cell vaccination, including at tumor progression/relapse. The chain couples TRBV30 to TRBJ1-4, with 7 bases lining up with TRBD1. The sample in question was blood, obtained after dendritic cell vaccination. This TCR was recovered from a human donor with glioblastoma. The CDR3 DNA follows: TGTGCCTGGGTTCGACAGGGTTCTAATGAAAAACTGTTTTTT. Residues: CAWVRQGSNEKLFF.